The clone carrying this T cell receptor (beta chain) came up a few times. Its antigen is unknown. Two oligonucleotides, mixed equimolar, formed the beta constant-region primer covering TRBC1 and TRBC2. Four rounds of PCR amplified the ligated cDNA using nested alpha and beta constant-region primers plus SP2. In TCRdb, the UMI-ligation and nested PCR reads were re-called with MiXCR into one record per CDR3 protein. The sample lists roughly 99,000 distinct CDR3 sequences, around 11% occurring once. This record belongs to a study of naive and memory T cell subsets. General study findings and limits: Over 95% of naive TCR sequences appeared only once after error correction, unlike memory subsets. Possibly reflecting memory cells re-expressing CD45RA, a few larger clonotypes occurred in naive repertoires, especially CD8.

CD4+ T cell IFNgamma after overnight CMV lysate exposure gave donor CMV status. The V gene end was trimmed by 7 bases and the J gene end by 8 bases; junction bases not matched to a gene: 10. Germline CDR1 reads SNHLY; CDR2 reads FYNNEI. The length of the CDR3 is 14 residues. The TCR was taken from a human donor in good health. The sample was naive CD4+ T cells from blood. The chain joins TRBV2 to TRBJ1-4; the match to TRBD1 covers 7 bases. The CDR3 nucleotides read TGTGCCAGCAAGAACAGGGGTATAAGGGAAAAACTGTTTTTT. As protein: CASKNRGIREKLFF.